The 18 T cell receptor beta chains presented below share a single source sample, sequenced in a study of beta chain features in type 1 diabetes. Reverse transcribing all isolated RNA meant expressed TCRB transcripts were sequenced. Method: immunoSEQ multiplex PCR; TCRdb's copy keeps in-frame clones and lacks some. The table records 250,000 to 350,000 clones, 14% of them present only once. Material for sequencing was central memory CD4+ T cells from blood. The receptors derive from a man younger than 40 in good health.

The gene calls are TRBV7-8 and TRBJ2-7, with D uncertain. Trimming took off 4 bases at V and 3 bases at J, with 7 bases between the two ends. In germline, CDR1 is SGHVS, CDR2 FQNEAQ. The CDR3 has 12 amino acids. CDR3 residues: CASSSPLYEQYF. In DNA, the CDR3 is TGTGCCAGCAGCTCCCCTCTCTACGAGCAGTACTTC.

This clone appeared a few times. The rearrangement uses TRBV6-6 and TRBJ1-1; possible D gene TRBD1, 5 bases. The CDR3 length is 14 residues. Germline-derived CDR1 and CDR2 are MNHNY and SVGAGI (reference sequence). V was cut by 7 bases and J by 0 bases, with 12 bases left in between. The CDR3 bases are TGTGCCAGCAAGGAGGGGAACATGAACACTGAAGCTTTCTTT. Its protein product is CASKEGNMNTEAFF.

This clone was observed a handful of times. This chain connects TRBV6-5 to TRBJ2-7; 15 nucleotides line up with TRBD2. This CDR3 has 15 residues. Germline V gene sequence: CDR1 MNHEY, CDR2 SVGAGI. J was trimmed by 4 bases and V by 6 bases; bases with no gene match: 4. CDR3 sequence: CASSRGLAGGYEQYV. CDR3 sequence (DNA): TGTGCCAGCAGCCGGGGACTAGCGGGAGGATACGAGCAGTACGTC.

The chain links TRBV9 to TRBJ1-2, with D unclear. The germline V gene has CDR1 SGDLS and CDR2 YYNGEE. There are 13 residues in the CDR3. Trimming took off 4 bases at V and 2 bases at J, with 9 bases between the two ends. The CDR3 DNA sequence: TGTGCCAGCAGCCCCGACACCAACTATGGCTACACCTTC. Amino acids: CASSPDTNYGYTF.

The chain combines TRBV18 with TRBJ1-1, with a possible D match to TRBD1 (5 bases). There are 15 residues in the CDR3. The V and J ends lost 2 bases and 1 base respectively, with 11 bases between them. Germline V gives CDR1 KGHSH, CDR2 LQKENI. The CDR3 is CASSPIGGGNTEAFF. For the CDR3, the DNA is TGTGCCAGCTCACCAATTGGGGGTGGGAACACTGAAGCTTTCTTT.

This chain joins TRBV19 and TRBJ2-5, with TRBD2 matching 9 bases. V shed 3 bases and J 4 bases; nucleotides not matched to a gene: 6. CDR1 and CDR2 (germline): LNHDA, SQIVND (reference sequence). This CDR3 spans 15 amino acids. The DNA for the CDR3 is TGTGCCAGTAGTATGATGCCGGGACTAGCAGAGACCCAGTACTTC. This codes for CASSMMPGLAETQYF.

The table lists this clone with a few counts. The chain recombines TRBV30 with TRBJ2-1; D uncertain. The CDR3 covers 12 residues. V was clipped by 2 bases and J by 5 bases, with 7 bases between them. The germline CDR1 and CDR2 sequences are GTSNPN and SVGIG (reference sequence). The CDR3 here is CAWSPQDNEQFF. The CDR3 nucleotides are TGTGCCTGGAGTCCTCAGGACAATGAGCAGTTCTTC.

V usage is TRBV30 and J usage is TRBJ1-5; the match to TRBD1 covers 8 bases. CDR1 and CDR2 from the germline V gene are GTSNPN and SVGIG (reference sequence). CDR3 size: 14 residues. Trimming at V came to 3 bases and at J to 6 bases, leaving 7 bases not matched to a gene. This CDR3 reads CAWRSGGFSQPQHF. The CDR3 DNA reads TGTGCCTGGAGGTCAGGGGGCTTTAGTCAGCCCCAGCATTTT.

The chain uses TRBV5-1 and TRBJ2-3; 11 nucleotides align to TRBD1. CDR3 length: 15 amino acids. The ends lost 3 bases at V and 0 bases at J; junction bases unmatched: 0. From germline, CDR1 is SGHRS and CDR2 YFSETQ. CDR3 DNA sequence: TGCGCCAGCAGCTGGACAGGGGGCAGCACAGATACGCAGTATTTT. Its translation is CASSWTGGSTDTQYF.

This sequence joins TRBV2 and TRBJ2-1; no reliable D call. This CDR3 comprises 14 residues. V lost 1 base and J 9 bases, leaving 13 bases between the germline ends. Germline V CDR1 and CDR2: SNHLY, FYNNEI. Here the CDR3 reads CASSEVGRAGEQFF. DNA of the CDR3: TGTGCCAGCAGTGAAGTTGGAAGGGCCGGTGAGCAGTTCTTC.

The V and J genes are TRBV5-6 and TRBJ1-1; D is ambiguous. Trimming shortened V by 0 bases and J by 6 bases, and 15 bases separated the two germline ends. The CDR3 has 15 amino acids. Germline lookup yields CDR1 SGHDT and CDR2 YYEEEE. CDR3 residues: CASSLGLDGIAEAFF. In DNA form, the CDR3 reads TGTGCCAGCAGCTTGGGACTGGATGGTATCGCTGAAGCTTTCTTT.

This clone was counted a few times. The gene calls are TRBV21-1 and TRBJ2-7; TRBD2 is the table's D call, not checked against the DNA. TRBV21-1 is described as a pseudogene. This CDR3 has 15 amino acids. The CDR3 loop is CASRGRPGLGYEQYV. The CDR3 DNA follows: TGTGCCAGCAGGGGCCGCCCGGGACTAGGGTACGAGCAGTACGTC.

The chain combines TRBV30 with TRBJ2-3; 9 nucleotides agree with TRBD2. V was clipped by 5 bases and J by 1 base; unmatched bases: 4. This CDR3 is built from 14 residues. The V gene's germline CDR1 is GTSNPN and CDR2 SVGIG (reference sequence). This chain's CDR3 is CAWGAGGGTDTQYF. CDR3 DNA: TGTGCCTGGGGCGCGGGAGGGGGCACAGATACGCAGTATTTT.

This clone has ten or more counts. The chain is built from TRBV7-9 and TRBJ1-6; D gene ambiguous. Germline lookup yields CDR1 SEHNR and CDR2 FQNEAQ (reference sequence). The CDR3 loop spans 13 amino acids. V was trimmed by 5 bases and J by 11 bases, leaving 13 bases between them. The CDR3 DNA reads TGTGCCAGCAGCCCTCTGGCGGGGACACCCCTCCACTTT. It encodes CASSPLAGTPLHF. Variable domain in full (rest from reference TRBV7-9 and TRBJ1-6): DTGVSQNPRHKITKRGQNVTFRCDPISEHNRLYWYRQTLGQGPEFLTYFQNEAQLEKSRLLSDRFSAERPKGSFSTLEIQRTEQGDSAMYLCASSPLAGTPLHFGNGTRLTVT.

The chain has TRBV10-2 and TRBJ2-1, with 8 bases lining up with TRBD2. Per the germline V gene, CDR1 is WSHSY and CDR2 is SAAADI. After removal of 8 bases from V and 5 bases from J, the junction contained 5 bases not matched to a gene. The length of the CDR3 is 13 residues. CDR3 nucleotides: TGCGCCAGCCTGTTTAGCGGGAACAATGAGCAGTTCTTC. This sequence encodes CASLFSGNNEQFF.

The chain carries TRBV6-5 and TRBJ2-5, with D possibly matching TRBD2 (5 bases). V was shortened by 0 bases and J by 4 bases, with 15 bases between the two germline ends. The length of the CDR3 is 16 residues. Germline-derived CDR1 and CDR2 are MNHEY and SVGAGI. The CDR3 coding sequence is TGTGCCAGCAGTTACTCAGTGACGGGGTTACGAGAGACCCAGTACTTC. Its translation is CASSYSVTGLRETQYF.

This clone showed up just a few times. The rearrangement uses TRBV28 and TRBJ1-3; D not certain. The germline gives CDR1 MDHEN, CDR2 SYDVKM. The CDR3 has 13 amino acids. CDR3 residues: CLSKGRSGNTIYF. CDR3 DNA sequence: TGTTTGTCCAAGGGTCGCTCTGGAAACACCATATATTTT.

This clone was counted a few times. CDR3: CASSQTPGTPYEQYF. CDR3 DNA sequence: TGCGCCAGCAGCCAAACCCCCGGAACCCCCTACGAGCAGTACTTC. The rearrangement joins TRBV4-3 to TRBJ2-7, with D unclear. The CDR3 length is 15 residues. Per germline, CDR1 LGHNA and CDR2 YSLEER. Trimming stripped 2 bases from V and 2 bases from J, with 13 bases between.